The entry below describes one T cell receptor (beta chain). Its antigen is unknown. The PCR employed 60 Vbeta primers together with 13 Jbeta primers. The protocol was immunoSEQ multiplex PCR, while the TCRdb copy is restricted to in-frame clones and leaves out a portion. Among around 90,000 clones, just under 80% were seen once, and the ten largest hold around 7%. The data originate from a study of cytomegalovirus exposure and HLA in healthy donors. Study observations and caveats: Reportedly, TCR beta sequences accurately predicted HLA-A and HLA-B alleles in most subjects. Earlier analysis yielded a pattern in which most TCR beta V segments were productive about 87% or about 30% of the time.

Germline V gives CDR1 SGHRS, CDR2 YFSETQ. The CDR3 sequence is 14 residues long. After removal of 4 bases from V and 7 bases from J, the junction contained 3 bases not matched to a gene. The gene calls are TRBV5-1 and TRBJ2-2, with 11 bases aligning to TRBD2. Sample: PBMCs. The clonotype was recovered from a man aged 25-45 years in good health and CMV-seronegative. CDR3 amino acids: CASSLAGGDGELFF. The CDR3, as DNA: TGCGCCAGCAGCCTAGCGGGAGGAGACGGGGAGCTGTTTTTT. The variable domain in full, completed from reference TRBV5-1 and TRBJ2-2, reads KAGVTQTPRYLIKTRGQQVTLSCSPISGHRSVSWYQQTPGQGLQFLFEYFSETQRNKGNFPGRFSGRQFSNSRSEMNVSTLELGDSALYLCASSLAGGDGELFFGEGSRLTVL.